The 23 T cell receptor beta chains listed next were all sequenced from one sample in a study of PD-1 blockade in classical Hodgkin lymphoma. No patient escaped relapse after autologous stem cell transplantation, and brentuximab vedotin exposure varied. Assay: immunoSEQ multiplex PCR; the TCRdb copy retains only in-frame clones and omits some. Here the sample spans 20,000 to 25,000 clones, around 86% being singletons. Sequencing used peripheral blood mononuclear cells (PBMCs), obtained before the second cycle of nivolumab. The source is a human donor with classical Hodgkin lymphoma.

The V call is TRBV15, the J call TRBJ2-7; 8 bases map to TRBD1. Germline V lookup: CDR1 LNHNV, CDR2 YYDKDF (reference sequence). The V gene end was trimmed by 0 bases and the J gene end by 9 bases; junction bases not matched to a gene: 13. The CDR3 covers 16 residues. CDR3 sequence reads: CATSRDSGGTGHGQYF. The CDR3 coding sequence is TGTGCCACCAGCAGAGATTCAGGCGGGACAGGCCATGGGCAGTACTTC.

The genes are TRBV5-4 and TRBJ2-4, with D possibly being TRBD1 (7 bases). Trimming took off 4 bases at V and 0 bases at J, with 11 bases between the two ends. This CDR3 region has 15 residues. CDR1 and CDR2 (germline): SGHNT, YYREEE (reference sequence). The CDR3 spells CASSPGGLAKNIQYF. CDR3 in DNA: TGTGCCAGCAGCCCAGGGGGACTAGCCAAAAACATTCAGTACTTC. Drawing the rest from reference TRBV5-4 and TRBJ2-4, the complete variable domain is ETGVTQSPTHLIKTRGQQVTLRCSSQSGHNTVSWYQQALGQGPQFIFQYYREEENGRGNFPPRFSGLQFPNYSSELNVNALELDDSALYLCASSPGGLAKNIQYFGAGTRLSVL.

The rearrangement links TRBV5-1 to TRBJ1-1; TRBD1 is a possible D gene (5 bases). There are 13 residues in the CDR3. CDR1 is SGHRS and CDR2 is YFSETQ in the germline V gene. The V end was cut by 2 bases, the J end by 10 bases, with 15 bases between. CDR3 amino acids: CASSFTGGRGAFF. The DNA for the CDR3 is TGCGCCAGCAGCTTTACAGGAGGGAGGGGAGCTTTCTTT. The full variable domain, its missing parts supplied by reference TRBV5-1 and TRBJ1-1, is KAGVTQTPRYLIKTRGQQVTLSCSPISGHRSVSWYQQTPGQGLQFLFEYFSETQRNKGNFPGRFSGRQFSNSRSEMNVSTLELGDSALYLCASSFTGGRGAFFGQGTRLTVV.

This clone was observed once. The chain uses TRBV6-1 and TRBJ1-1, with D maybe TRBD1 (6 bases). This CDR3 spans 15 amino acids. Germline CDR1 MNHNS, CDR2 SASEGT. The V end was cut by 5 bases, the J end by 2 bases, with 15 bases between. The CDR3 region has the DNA TGTGCCAGCAGTCAACGGAACAGGGAAAACACTGAAGCTTTCTTT. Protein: CASSQRNRENTEAFF.

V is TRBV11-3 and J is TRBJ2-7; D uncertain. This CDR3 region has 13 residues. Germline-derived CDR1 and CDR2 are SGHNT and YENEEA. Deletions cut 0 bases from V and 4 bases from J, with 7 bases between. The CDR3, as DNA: TGTGCCAGCAGCTTAGATTATGGGTACGAGCAGTACTTC. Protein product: CASSLDYGYEQYF.

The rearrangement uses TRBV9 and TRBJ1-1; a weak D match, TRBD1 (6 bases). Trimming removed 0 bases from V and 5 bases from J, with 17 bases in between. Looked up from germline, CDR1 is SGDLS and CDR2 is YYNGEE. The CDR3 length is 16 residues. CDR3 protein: CASSVATRGGWTEAFF. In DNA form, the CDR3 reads TGTGCCAGCAGCGTAGCTACCAGGGGAGGATGGACTGAAGCTTTCTTT.

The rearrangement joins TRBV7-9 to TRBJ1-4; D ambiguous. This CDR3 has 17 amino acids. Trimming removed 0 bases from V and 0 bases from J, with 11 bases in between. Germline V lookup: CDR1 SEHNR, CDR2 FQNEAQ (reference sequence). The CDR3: CASSLAMALATNEKLFF. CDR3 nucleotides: TGTGCCAGCAGCTTAGCCATGGCGTTAGCAACTAATGAAAAACTGTTTTTT.

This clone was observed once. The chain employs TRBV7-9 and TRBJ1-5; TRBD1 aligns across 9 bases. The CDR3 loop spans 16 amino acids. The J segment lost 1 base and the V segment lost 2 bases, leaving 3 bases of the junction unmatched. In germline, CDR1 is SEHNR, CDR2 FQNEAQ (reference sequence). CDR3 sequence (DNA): TGTGCCAGCAGCTTAATGACAGGGGGGAGCAATCAGCCCCAGCATTTT. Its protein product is CASSLMTGGSNQPQHF.

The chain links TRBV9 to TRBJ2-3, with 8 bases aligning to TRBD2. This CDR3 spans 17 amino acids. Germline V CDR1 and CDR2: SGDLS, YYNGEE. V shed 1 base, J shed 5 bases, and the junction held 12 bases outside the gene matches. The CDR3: CASSVTWSGGGGDTQYF. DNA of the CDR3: TGTGCCAGCAGCGTAACGTGGTCCGGGGGGGGTGGAGATACGCAGTATTTT.

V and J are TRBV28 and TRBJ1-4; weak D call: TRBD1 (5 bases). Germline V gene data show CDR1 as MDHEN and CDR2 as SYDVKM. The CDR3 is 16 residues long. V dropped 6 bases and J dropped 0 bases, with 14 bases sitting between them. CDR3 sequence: CASRPWGSSTNEKLFF. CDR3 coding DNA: TGTGCCAGCAGGCCCTGGGGCTCTTCAACTAATGAAAAACTGTTTTTT.

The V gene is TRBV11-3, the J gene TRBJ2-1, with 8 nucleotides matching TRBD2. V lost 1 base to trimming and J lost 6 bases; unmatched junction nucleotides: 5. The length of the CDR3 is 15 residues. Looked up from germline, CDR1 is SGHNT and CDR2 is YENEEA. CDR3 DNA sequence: TGTGCCAGCAGCTTAGCAAGCGGGAGTGTCAATGAGCAGTTCTTC. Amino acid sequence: CASSLASGSVNEQFF. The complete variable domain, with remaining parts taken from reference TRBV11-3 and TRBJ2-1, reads EAGVVQSPRYKIIEKKQPVAFWCNPISGHNTLYWYLQNLGQGPELLIRYENEEAVDDSQLPKDRFSAERLKGVDSTLKIQPAELGDSAVYLCASSLASGSVNEQFFGPGTRLTVL.

CDR3 loop: CASRLGTEFRPETQYF. Written as DNA, the CDR3 is TGTGCAAGTCGCTTAGGGACAGAATTCCGTCCCGAGACCCAGTACTTC. V and J are TRBV12-2 and TRBJ2-5; the DNA was not compared with TRBD1, the D call given in the table. TRBV12-2 is reported as a pseudogene. This CDR3 has 16 amino acids.

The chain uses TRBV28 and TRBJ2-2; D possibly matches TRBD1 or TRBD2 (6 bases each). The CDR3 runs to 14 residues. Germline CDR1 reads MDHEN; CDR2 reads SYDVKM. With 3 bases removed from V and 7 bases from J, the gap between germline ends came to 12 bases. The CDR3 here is CASSFTGGSGELFF. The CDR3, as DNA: TGTGCCAGCAGTTTCACCGGGGGCAGCGGGGAGCTGTTTTTT.

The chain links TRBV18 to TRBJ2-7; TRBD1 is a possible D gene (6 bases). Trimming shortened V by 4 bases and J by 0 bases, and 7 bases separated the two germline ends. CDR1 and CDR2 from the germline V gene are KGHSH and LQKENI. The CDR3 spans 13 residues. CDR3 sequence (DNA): TGTGCCAGCTCACGGGACAACTCCTACGAGCAGTACTTC. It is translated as CASSRDNSYEQYF.

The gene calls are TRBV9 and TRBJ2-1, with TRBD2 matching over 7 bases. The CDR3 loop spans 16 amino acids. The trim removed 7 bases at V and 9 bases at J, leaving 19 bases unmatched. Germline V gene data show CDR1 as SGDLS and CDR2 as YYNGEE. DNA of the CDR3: TGTGCCAGCGGTCCTCGGTTGCGGGAGTTTAGTAGTGAGCAGTTCTTC. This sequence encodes CASGPRLREFSSEQFF.

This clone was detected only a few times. CDR3 residues: CASSEWRGGQPQHF. CDR3 nucleotides: TGTGCCAGCAGTGAATGGCGGGGGGGACAGCCCCAGCATTTT. This chain connects TRBV6-1 to TRBJ1-5; D might be TRBD1 (5 bases). Per the germline V gene, CDR1 is MNHNS and CDR2 is SASEGT. The CDR3 covers 14 residues. The V end lost 2 bases, the J end lost 7 bases, and 12 bases lay between the germline ends.

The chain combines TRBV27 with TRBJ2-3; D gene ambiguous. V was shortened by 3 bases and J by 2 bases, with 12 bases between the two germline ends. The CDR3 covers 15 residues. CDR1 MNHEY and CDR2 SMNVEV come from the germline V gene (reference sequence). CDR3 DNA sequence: TGTGCCAGCAGTTTCCGGCCCAGACACACAGATACGCAGTATTTT. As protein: CASSFRPRHTDTQYF.

This CDR3 reads CASMDSPKVSGYTF. CDR3 in DNA: TGTGCCAGCATGGACAGCCCGAAAGTAAGCGGCTACACCTTC. This chain connects TRBV2 to TRBJ1-2; perhaps TRBD1 as D (6 bases). The CDR3 sequence is 14 residues long. V was cut by 7 bases and J by 8 bases, with 20 bases left in between. Germline CDR1 and CDR2: SNHLY and FYNNEI.

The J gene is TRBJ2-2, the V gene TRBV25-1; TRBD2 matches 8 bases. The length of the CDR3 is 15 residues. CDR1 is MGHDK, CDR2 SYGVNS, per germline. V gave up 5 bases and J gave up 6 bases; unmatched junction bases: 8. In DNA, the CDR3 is TGTGCCAGCAGTAGGAGCGGGGGAGCAGCCGGGGAGCTGTTTTTT. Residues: CASSRSGGAAGELFF.

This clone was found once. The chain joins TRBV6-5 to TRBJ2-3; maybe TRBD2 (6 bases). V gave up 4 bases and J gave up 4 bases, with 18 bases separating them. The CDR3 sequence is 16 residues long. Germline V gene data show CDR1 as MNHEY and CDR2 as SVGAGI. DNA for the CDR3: TGTGCCAGCAGTTCACCCCCAAGCGGGCTAGCAGATACGCAGTATTTT. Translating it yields CASSSPPSGLADTQYF.

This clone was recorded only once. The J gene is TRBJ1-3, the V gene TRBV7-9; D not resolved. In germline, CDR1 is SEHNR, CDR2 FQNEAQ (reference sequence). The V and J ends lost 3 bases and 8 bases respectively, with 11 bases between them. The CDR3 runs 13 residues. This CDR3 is CASSFREGDTIYF. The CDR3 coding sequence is TGTGCCAGCAGCTTCCGAGAGGGCGACACCATATATTTT.

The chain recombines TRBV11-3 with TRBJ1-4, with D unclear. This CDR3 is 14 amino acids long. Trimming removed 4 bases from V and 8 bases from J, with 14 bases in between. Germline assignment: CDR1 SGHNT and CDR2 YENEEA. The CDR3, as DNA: TGTGCCAGCAGCTCGAAGCTCGATGGGGAAAAACTGTTTTTT. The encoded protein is CASSSKLDGEKLFF.

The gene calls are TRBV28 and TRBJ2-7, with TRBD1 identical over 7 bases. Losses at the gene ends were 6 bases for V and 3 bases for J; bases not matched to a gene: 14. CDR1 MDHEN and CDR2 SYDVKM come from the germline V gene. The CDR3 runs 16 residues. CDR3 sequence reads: CASRTTSGGKIYEQYF. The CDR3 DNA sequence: TGTGCCAGCAGAACAACCTCAGGGGGTAAGATCTACGAGCAGTACTTC.